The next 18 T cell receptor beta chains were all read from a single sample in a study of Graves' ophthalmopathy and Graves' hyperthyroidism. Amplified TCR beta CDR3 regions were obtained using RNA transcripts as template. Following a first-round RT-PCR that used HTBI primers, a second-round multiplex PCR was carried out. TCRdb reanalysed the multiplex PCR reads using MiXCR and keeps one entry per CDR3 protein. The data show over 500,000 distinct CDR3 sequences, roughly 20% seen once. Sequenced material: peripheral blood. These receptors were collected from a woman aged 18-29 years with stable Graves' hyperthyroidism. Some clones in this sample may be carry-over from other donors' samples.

The CDR3 coding sequence is TGTGCCTGGAGTTCACAGGGGCGGAATCAGCCCCAGCATTTT. Protein sequence: CAWSSQGRNQPQHF. The V call is TRBV30, the J call TRBJ1-5, with 7 positions matching TRBD1. Germline values: CDR1 GTSNPN, CDR2 SVGIG (reference sequence). The length of the CDR3 is 14 residues. V was clipped by 2 bases and J by 4 bases; unmatched bases: 5.

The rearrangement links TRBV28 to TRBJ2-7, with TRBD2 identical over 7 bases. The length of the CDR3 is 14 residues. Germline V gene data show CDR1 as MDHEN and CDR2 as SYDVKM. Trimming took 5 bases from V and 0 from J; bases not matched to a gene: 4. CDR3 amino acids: CASSLRTSSYEQYF. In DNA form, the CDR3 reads TGTGCCAGCAGTCTCAGGACTAGCTCCTACGAGCAGTACTTC.

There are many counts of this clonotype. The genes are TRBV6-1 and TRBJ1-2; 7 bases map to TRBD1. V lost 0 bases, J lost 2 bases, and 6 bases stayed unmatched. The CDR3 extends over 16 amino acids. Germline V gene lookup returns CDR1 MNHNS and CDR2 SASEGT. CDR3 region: CASSEAQGQENYGYTF. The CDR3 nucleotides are TGTGCCAGCAGTGAAGCGCAAGGACAGGAGAACTATGGCTACACCTTC.

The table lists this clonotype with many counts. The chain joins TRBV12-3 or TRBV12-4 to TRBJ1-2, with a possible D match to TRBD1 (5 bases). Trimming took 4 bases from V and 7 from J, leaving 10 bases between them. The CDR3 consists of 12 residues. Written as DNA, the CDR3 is TGTGCCAGCAGTTACTCAGGGTTTGGCTACACCTTC. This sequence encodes CASSYSGFGYTF.

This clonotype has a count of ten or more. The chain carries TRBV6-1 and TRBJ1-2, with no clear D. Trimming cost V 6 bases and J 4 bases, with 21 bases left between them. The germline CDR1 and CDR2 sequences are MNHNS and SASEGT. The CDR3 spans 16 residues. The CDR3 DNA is TGTGCCAGCAGCAGCGGACGGAGTGTGTCCCTCTATGGCTACACCTTC. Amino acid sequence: CASSSGRSVSLYGYTF.

The DNA for the CDR3 is TGTGCCAGCAGCAGAGGACTAGCGGGGAAAACGTTCCAAGAGACCCAGTACTTC. It is translated as CASSRGLAGKTFQETQYF. The chain is built from TRBV12-3 or TRBV12-4 and TRBJ2-5; TRBD2 aligns across 12 bases. This CDR3 has 18 residues. The junction had 12 bases not matched to a gene; V was cut back by 6 bases and J by 1 base.

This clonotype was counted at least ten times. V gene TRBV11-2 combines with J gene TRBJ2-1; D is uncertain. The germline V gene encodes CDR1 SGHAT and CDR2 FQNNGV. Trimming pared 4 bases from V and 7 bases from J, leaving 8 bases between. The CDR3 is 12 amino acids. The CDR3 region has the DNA TGTGCCAGCAGCTACGACCCGAATGAGCAGTTCTTC. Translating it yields CASSYDPNEQFF.

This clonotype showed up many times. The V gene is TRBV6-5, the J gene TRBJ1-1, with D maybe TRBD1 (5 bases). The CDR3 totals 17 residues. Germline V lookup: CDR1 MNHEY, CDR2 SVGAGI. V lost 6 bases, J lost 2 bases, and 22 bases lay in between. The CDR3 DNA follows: TGTGCCAGCAGGTATGAGGCCCGAGACAGAGGTAACACTGAAGCTTTCTTT. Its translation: CASRYEARDRGNTEAFF.

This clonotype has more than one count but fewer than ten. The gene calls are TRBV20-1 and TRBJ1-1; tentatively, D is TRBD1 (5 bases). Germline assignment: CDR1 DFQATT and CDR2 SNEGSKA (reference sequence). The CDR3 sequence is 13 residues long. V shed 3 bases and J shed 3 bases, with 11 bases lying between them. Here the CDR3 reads CSASGGLDTEAFF. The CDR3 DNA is TGCAGTGCTAGCGGGGGTCTGGACACTGAAGCTTTCTTT.

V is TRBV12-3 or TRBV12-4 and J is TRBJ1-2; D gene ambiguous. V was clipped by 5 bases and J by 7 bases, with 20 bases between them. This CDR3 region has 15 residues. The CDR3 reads CASSDPGVKVGGYTF. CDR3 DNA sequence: TGTGCCAGCAGTGATCCGGGAGTGAAAGTTGGTGGCTACACCTTC.

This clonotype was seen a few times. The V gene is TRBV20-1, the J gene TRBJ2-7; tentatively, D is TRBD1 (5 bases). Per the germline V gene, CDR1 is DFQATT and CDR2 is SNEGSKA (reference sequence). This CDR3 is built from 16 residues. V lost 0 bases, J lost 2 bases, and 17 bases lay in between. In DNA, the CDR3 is TGCAGTGCTAGAGATTTCGTAAGGGGTAGAACCTACGAGCAGTACTTC. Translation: CSARDFVRGRTYEQYF.

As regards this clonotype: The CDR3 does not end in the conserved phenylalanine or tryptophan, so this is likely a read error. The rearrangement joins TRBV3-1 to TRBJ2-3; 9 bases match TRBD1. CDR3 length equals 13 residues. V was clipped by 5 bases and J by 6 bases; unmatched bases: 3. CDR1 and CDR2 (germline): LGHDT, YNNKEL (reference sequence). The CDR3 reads CASSVQGADTQYC. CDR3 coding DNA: TGTGCCAGCAGCGTACAGGGGGCGGATACGCAGTATTGT.

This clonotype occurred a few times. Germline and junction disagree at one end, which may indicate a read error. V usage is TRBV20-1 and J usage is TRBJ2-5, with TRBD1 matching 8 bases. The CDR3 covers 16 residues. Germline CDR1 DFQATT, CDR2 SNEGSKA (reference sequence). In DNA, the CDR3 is TGCAGTGCTAGAGATAGTGCGACAGGGGATCAAGAGACCAAGTACTTC. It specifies CSARDSATGDQETKYF.

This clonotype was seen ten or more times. CDR3 protein: CSARVPGSTYEQYF. CDR3 DNA sequence: TGCAGTGCTAGAGTTCCGGGGAGTACCTACGAGCAGTACTTC. The V gene is TRBV20-1, the J gene TRBJ2-7, with D possibly TRBD2 on 5 matching bases. The CDR3 runs to 14 residues. V dropped 1 base and J dropped 2 bases, with 12 bases sitting between them. Germline CDR1 and CDR2: DFQATT and SNEGSKA (reference sequence).

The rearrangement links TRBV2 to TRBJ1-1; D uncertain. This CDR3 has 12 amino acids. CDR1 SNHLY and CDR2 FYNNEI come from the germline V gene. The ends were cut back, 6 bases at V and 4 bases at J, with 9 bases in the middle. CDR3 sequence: CASSEYRTEAFF. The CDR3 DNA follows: TGTGCCAGCAGCGAGTACCGCACTGAAGCTTTCTTT.

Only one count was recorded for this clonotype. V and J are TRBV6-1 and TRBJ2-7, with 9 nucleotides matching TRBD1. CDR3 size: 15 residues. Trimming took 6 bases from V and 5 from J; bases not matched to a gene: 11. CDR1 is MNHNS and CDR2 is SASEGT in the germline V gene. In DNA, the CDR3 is TGTGCCAGCAGCCGGACAGGGGCACTAACCCACGAGCAGTACTTC. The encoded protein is CASSRTGALTHEQYF.

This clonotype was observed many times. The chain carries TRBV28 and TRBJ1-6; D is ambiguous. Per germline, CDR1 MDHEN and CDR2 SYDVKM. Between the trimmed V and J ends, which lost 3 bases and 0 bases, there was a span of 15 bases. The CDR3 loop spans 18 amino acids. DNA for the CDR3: TGTGCCAGCAGTTTGAGCACGGGGTTGGGCTCCTATAATTCACCCCTCCACTTT. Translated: CASSLSTGLGSYNSPLHF. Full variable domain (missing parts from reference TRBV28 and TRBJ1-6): DVKVTQSSRYLVKRTGEKVFLECVQDMDHENMFWYRQDPGLGLRLIYFSYDVKMKEKGDIPEGYSVSREKKERFSLILESASTNQTSMYLCASSLSTGLGSYNSPLHFGNGTRLTVT.

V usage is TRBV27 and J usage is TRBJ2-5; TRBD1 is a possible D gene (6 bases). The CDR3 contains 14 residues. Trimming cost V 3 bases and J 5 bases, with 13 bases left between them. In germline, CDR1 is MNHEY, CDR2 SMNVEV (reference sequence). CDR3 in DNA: TGTGCCAGCAGTTTCGGGCAGGGGCACGAGACCCAGTACTTC. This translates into CASSFGQGHETQYF.